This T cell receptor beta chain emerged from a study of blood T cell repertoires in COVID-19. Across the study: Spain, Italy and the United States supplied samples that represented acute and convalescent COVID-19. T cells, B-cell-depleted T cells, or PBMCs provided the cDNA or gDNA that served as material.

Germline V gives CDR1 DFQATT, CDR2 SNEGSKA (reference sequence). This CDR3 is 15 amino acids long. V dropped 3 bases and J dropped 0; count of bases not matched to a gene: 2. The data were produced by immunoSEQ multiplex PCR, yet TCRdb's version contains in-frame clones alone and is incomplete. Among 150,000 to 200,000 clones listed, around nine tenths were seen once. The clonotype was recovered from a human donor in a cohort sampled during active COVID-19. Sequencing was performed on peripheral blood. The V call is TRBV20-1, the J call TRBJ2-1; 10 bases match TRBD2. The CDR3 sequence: CSASSGRPSYNEQFF. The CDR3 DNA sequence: TGCAGTGCTAGTAGCGGGAGGCCCTCCTACAATGAGCAGTTCTTC.